The rows below give T cell receptor beta chains drawn from one sample of a study of blood T cell repertoires in COVID-19. Repertoires were generated with immunoSEQ multiplex PCR, while TCRdb's copy carries only in-frame clones and drops some. The profile covers about 150,000 clones, with about 80% appearing a single time and 0.45% to 0.6% taken by the ten largest. Material: peripheral blood. The receptors here all came from a man between 60 and 75 years old with acute or convalescent COVID-19. CDR3s include the opening cysteine and the closing phenylalanine or tryptophan. Each record gives: J gene, clone size, V gene, D gene, CDR3 protein, CDR3 DNA. A D gene is named only where the DNA matches it firmly. A clone size is listed for some rows: how often the clone was seen (once, few, many), or a class if it is expanded.

TRBJ1-1 | - | TRBV5-1 | TRBD1 | CASSSTGGGETEAFF | TGCGCCAGCAGCTCGACAGGGGGTGGGGAAACTGAAGCTTTCTTT
TRBJ2-3 | - | TRBV7-3 | - | CASSFSSEGVRSTDTQYF | TGTGCCAGCAGCTTTTCCTCCGAGGGGGTCCGAAGCACAGATACGCAGTATTTT
TRBJ1-6 | - | TRBV14 | TRBD1 | CASSSILHGKQGHVHF | TGTGCCAGCAGCTCTATATTACACGGCAAACAGGGGCACGTCCACTTT
TRBJ2-1 | - | TRBV9 | TRBD2 | CASSPRLAGDYNEQFF | TGTGCCAGCAGCCCTCGACTAGCGGGAGACTACAATGAGCAGTTCTTC
TRBJ2-5 | - | TRBV6-5 | - | CASSYSSGGGKTQYF | TGTGCCAGCAGTTACTCGAGTGGAGGAGGGAAGACCCAGTACTTC
TRBJ1-6 | - | TRBV28 | - | CASNARAYNSPLHF | TGTGCCAGCAACGCCAGGGCCTATAATTCACCCCTCCACTTT
TRBJ1-1 | - | TRBV30 | - | CAWGRVRTEAFF | TGTGCCTGGGGTCGGGTGAGGACTGAAGCTTTCTTT
TRBJ2-1 | - | TRBV5-1 | TRBD2 | CASSRTSGSMDEQFF | TGCGCCAGCAGCCGGACTAGCGGGAGTATGGATGAGCAGTTCTTC
TRBJ1-2 | - | TRBV7-2 | TRBD1 | CASSPTGTGARYTF | TGTGCCAGCAGCCCAACCGGGACAGGGGCCCGCTACACCTTC
TRBJ1-2 | once | TRBV28 | TRBD1 | CASIRQGASYGYTF | TGTGCCAGCATAAGACAGGGGGCGAGCTATGGCTACACCTTC
TRBJ2-5 | - | TRBV18 | - | CASSPDQETQYF | TGTGCCAGCTCACCCGACCAAGAGACCCAGTACTTC
TRBJ2-7 | - | TRBV2 | TRBD1 | CASSAWTGGSYEQYF | TGTGCCAGCAGTGCTTGGACAGGGGGTTCCTACGAGCAGTACTTC
TRBJ1-2 | - | TRBV19 | TRBD1 | CASSTLDRGSGYTF | TGTGCCAGTAGTACATTGGACAGGGGATCTGGCTACACCTTC
TRBJ1-3 | - | TRBV27 | TRBD1 | CASSLSGTGGNTIYF | TGTGCCAGCAGTTTATCCGGGACAGGGGGAAACACCATATATTTT
TRBJ2-5 | - | TRBV2 | - | CASRMTVQETQYF | TGTGCCAGCAGGATGACAGTTCAAGAGACCCAGTACTTC
TRBJ1-5 | - | TRBV7-9 | - | CASSRTTGWEQPQHF | TGTGCCAGCAGCCGCACCACAGGGTGGGAGCAGCCCCAGCATTTT
TRBJ2-5 | - | TRBV30 | TRBD1 | CAWDRATVTQYF | TGTGCCTGGGACAGGGCTACGGTCACCCAGTACTTC
TRBJ2-2 | - | TRBV7-2 | TRBD2 | CASSLNLLAGNTGELFF | TGTGCCAGCAGCTTAAATTTACTAGCGGGAAACACCGGGGAGCTGTTTTTT
TRBJ1-4 | - | TRBV4-3 | - | CASSQAVTGKLFF | TGCGCCAGCAGCCAAGCGGTTACAGGAAAACTGTTTTTT
TRBJ2-2 | - | TRBV3-1/TRBV3-2 | TRBD2 | CASSQAFLAGGPGELFF | TGTGCCAGCAGCCAAGCCTTCCTAGCGGGGGGGCCCGGGGAGCTGTTTTTT
TRBJ1-5 | - | TRBV24-1 | - | CATPNGGEEQPQHF | TGTGCCACCCCCAACGGAGGGGAAGAGCAGCCCCAGCATTTT
TRBJ2-4 | - | TRBV5-1 | TRBD2 | CASPYPGGGSKNIQYF | TGCGCCAGCCCATACCCGGGAGGGGGGTCCAAAAACATTCAGTACTTC
TRBJ2-3 | once | TRBV6-5 | - | CASSYDSTDTQYF | TGTGCCAGCAGTTACGACAGTACAGATACGCAGTATTTT
TRBJ1-4 | - | TRBV28 | TRBD1 | CASSSTGGNEKLFF | TGTGCCAGCAGTTCTACAGGGGGCAATGAAAAACTGTTTTTT
TRBJ1-1 | - | TRBV6-5 | - | CASRLSSNTEAFF | TGTGCCAGCAGACTATCATCCAACACTGAAGCTTTCTTT
TRBJ1-1 | - | TRBV28 | TRBD1 | CANSFGQGFSTEAFF | TGTGCCAACAGTTTTGGACAGGGATTTTCCACTGAAGCTTTCTTT
TRBJ1-5 | few | TRBV27 | - | CASSPQGVQPQHF | TGTGCCAGCAGTCCTCAGGGCGTTCAGCCCCAGCATTTT
TRBJ2-3 | - | TRBV7-2 | TRBD2 | CASGRRGGNTDTQYF | TGTGCCAGCGGCAGGCGGGGGGGAAACACAGATACGCAGTATTTT
TRBJ1-6 | - | TRBV18 | - | CASSPSVTGESSYNSPLHF | TGTGCCAGCTCACCATCGGTGACAGGTGAGAGCTCCTATAATTCACCCCTCCACTTT
TRBJ2-5 | - | TRBV10-3 | - | CAISESNGKETQYF | TGTGCCATCAGTGAGTCGAACGGGAAAGAGACCCAGTACTTC
TRBJ1-2 | - | TRBV19 | TRBD1 | CASIGMGQHF | TGTGCCAGTATAGGTATGGGACAGCACTTC
TRBJ1-5 | - | TRBV6-6 | - | CASRGGSNQPQHF | TGTGCCAGCAGGGGGGGGAGCAATCAGCCCCAGCATTTT